A selection of T cell receptor beta chains follows, all from one sample in a study of tumor-infiltrating lymphocytes in primary liver carcinoma. TCRdb called the multiplex PCR reads again in MiXCR, with one record for every CDR3 protein. The data show about 200,000 distinct CDR3 sequences, 65% seen once. Sequencing was carried out using peripheral blood. The receptors stem from a woman aged 55-75 years with primary liver carcinoma and hepatitis B virus infection. Each CDR3 is given with its conserved first and last residue. Fields, in order: D gene, clone size, J gene, V gene, CDR3 DNA, CDR3 protein. D genes are given only for firm matches. Size values are once, few and many counts, or a class for expanded clones, and some rows have none.

TRBD2,once,TRBJ2-1,TRBV5-4,TGTGCCAGCAGCTTGATGGCGGGAGATCACAATGAGGAGTTCTTC,CASSLMAGDHNEEFF
.,.,TRBJ2-5,TRBV11-2,TGTGCCAGCAGCTTAGTCAGTGGGGGCAGTCGGCAAGAGACCCAGTACTTC,CASSLVSGGSRQETQYF
TRBD1,.,TRBJ2-7,TRBV11-1,TGTGCCTACAGCTACTTACAGGGGCCGTCCTACGAGCAGTACTTC,CAYSYLQGPSYEQYF
TRBD2,.,TRBJ2-7,TRBV6-5,TGTGCCAGCAGACCGACTAGCTGGAGCTTCTGCGAGCAGTACTTC,CASRPTSWSFCEQYF
TRBD2,many,TRBJ2-1,TRBV11-3,TGTGCCAGCAGCACCCGACTAGCGGGAGAGGTGAATGAGCAGTTCTTC,CASSTRLAGEVNEQFF
TRBD1,.,TRBJ2-2,TRBV6-6,TGTGCCAGCAGCAAGACCGGGACAGTGAACATCGGGGAGCTGTTTTTT,CASSKTGTVNIGELFF
TRBD1,.,TRBJ2-7,TRBV11-2,TGTGCCAGCAGCTTAGCCTTCGGGTCGGACAGGGCGTGGGAGCACTACTTC,CASSLAFGSDRAWEHYF
.,.,TRBJ1-6,TRBV11-3,TGTGCCAGCAGCCCGAGGCGGGCTACCAACCTTTCACCACTCCAATTT,CASSPRRATNLSPLQF
.,.,TRBJ2-7,TRBV5-6,TGTGCCAGCAGCTTGGACCGAGCCTCCTACGAGCAGTACTTC,CASSLDRASYEQYF
.,.,TRBJ2-5,TRBV24-1,TGTGCCACCAGTGAGCGGGGCTTACAAGAGACCCAGTACTTC,CATSERGLQETQYF
TRBD2,.,TRBJ2-2,TRBV5-4,TGTGCTAGCAGCCGTCTAGCGGGAATAACCGGGGAGCTGTTTTTT,CASSRLAGITGELFF
.,.,TRBJ1-5,TRBV12-3/TRBV12-4,TGTGCCAGCAGTTTAAGTAGGAGTCAGCCCCAGCATTTT,CASSLSRSQPQHF
.,.,TRBJ1-1,TRBV7-8,TGTGCCAGCAGCTTACTTTCGGGGAACACTGAAGCTTTCTTT,CASSLLSGNTEAFF
TRBD2,.,TRBJ2-7,TRBV28,TGTGCCAGCAGTCCCACCCCCGAGACTAGCGGGACCCTCTCCTACGAGCAGTACTTC,CASSPTPETSGTLSYEQYF
.,.,TRBJ2-7,TRBV11-3,TGTACCAGCAGGTATACCAACGAGCAGTACTTC,CTSRYTNEQYF
.,.,TRBJ2-6,TRBV7-2,TGTGCCAGCAGCTTCGTGGGACCGGTGGCGTCTGGGGCCAACGTCCTGACTTTC,CASSFVGPVASGANVLTF
TRBD2,.,TRBJ2-3,TRBV30,TGTGCCTGGAGTCTATCGGGACTACGAGTGGATACGCAGTATTTT,CAWSLSGLRVDTQYF
.,.,TRBJ2-5,TRBV11-2,TGTGCCAGCAGATCCCTGGACTCGGCCCACCAAGAGGCCCAGTACTTC,CASRSLDSAHQEAQYF
.,.,TRBJ1-1,TRBV6-5,TGTGCCAGCAGCATCCGGCGAACGCTGTACGTGAACACTGAAGCTTTCTTT,CASSIRRTLYVNTEAFF
TRBD2,.,TRBJ2-5,TRBV12-3/TRBV12-4,TGTACCAGCAGTTTATATGTGGGGGGGGAGGCCCAGTACTTC,CTSSLYVGGEAQYF
.,.,TRBJ2-3,TRBV11-2,TGTGCCAGCAGCTCAGCGATGGGGGCCACAGCTACGCAGTATTTT,CASSSAMGATATQYF
.,.,TRBJ1-1,TRBV14,TGTGCCAGCAGCCAAGTTAGACGGGGTTGGGGCTCTGAAGCTTTCTTT,CASSQVRRGWGSEAFF
TRBD2,.,TRBJ2-1,TRBV28,TGTGCCAGCAGTCGGGGAGGGCAAGTGAATGAGCAGTTCTTC,CASSRGGQVNEQFF
TRBD2,.,TRBJ2-7,TRBV29-1,TGCAGAGTTGAAGCCCCCGAGACTAACGGGAGGGCTGCAGGCGAGCAGTACTTC,CRVEAPETNGRAAGEQYF
.,.,TRBJ2-1,TRBV11-2,TGTGCCAGCAGCCCGGACACCAAAAACAATGAGCAGTTCTTC,CASSPDTKNNEQFF
.,.,TRBJ2-2,TRBV11-2,TGTGCCAGCGGCTTCGGAAGCGGACTACTAGCAAACACCGGGGAGTCGTTTTTT,CASGFGSGLLANTGESFF
.,.,TRBJ2-7,TRBV11-2,TGTGCCAGCAGACAGACTGGCGAGCAGTGCTTC,CASRQTGEQCF
.,many,TRBJ2-5,TRBV6-1,TGTGCCAGCAGTGAAGGGCGGGGGCCTGTCCAGTACTTC,CASSEGRGPVQYF
.,.,TRBJ2-3,TRBV11-3,TGTGTCAGCAGCTCACAGGAAAATACGCAGTACTTT,CVSSSQENTQYF
TRBD1,.,TRBJ1-1,TRBV28,TGTGCCAGCAGTCCCGCCGGGACAGTTGAAGCTTTCTTT,CASSPAGTVEAFF
.,.,TRBJ1-5,TRBV5-5,TGTGCCAGTAGCCCGGGGCTCACGATGCGCCAGCCCCAGCATTTT,CASSPGLTMRQPQHF
TRBD1,.,TRBJ1-3,TRBV10-3,TGTGCCATTGCCATAGGGACAGCCGGAAACACCATATATTTT,CAIAIGTAGNTIYF
TRBD1,.,TRBJ2-1,TRBV11-2,TGTGCTAGCAGCACCGCGCGAGGGGGCGGTTACAATGAGCAGTTCTTC,CASSTARGGGYNEQFF
.,.,TRBJ2-2,TRBV11-2,TGTGCCAGCAGCTTACGGGTGACAGGCTTGAACATCGGGGGGCTGTTGTTT,CASSLRVTGLNIGGLLF
TRBD1,.,TRBJ2-5,TRBV11-2,TGTGCCAGCAACTCGATAGGGGGCGGTGAGACCCAGTACTTC,CASNSIGGGETQYF
.,.,TRBJ2-7,TRBV5-4,TGTGCCAGCAGTTGGGGGGCCGGGACAGTCACCTACAAGCAGTACTTC,CASSWGAGTVTYKQYF
TRBD1,many,TRBJ1-5,TRBV29-1,TGCAGCGTTGGGGGACAGGGGGCGAATAGCAATCAGCCCCAGCATTTT,CSVGGQGANSNQPQHF
.,.,TRBJ1-5,TRBV7-8,TGTGCTAGCAGCTTAGGTTGGGTCAATCAGCCCCAGCATTTT,CASSLGWVNQPQHF
.,.,TRBJ2-2,TRBV29-1,TGCAGCGTTAAGAGTCAGTTGGCCGGGGAGCTGTTTTTT,CSVKSQLAGELFF
TRBD2,.,TRBJ2-1,TRBV30,TGTGCCTGGAGGGGGGGACTAGCGGGATCGTACAATGAGCAGTTCTTC,CAWRGGLAGSYNEQFF
.,.,TRBJ2-5,TRBV11-2,TGTGCCAGCAGCCCAGCCGGCCACAAAGAGACCCAGTACTTC,CASSPAGHKETQYF
TRBD2,few,TRBJ2-5,TRBV10-3,TGTGCCATCAGCCCGGGACTAGCGGGAGAAGAGACCCAGTACTTC,CAISPGLAGEETQYF
TRBD2,.,TRBJ2-1,TRBV12-3/TRBV12-4,TGTGTCAGCAGTTTAGGACGAGTGGTAGCGGGGGTCCCAAAGGAGCAGTTCTTC,CVSSLGRVVAGVPKEQFF
.,.,TRBJ2-1,TRBV11-2,TGCGCCAGCGGCTTATCTCGTCGAGGGCCTGGCAATGAGCAGTTCTTC,CASGLSRRGPGNEQFF
TRBD1,.,TRBJ2-6,TRBV11-2,TGTGCGAGCAGCTTAAGGGACAGGCGCGTTAGCTCTGGGGCCAACGTCCTGACTTTC,CASSLRDRRVSSGANVLTF
TRBD2,.,TRBJ2-1,TRBV6-1,TGTGCCAGGATTAACGGACTAGTCTACGATGAGCAGTTCTTC,CARINGLVYDEQFF
TRBD2,many,TRBJ2-5,TRBV11-2,TGTGCCAGCAGTTTAGCGGGAGGTGGAGAGACCCAGTACTTC,CASSLAGGGETQYF
.,.,TRBJ1-2,TRBV4-2,TGTGCCAGCAGCCTGTTTGGGACATCGAATGGCTACATCTTC,CASSLFGTSNGYIF
.,.,TRBJ1-6,TRBV11-2,TGTGCCAGCAGCTTAACTCGGGTCAACAGCCTCTATAATTCTCCCCTCCACTTT,CASSLTRVNSLYNSPLHF